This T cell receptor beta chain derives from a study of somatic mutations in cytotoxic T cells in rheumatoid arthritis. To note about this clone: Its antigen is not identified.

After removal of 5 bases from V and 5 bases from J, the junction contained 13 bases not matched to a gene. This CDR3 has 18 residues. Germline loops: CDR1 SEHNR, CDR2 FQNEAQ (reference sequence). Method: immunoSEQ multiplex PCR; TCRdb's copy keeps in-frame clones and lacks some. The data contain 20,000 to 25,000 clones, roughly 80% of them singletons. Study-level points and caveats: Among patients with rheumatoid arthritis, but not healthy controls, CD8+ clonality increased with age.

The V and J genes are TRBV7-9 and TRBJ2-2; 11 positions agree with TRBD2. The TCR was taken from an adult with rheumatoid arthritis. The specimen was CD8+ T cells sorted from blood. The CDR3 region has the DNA TGTGCCAGCAGCGAAGCAGCTAGCGGGGGGAGTGAGACCGGGGAGCTGTTTTTT. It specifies CASSEAASGGSETGELFF.